This T cell receptor beta chain was identified in a study of blood T cell repertoires in COVID-19. This CDR3 spans 16 amino acids. Germline V gives CDR1 MGHRA, CDR2 YSYEKL. The germline V and J ends were trimmed by 5 bases and 3 bases, with 16 bases remaining between them. As processed by the authors: Quantification of nucleated cells was approximated via reference gene primer amplification. Clones were sequenced by immunoSEQ multiplex PCR, and TCRdb holds only the in-frame ones, with some missing. From that table come the V and J calls and clone size; the DNA was used to work out D and trimming. The sample lists about 270,000 clones, 70% to 90% occurring once.

The TCR sequence derives from a woman aged 70-85 years with acute or convalescent COVID-19. The sequenced material came from peripheral blood. The chain uses TRBV4-1 and TRBJ1-4; D perhaps matches TRBD1 (5 bases). CDR3 amino acids: CASSSQGKSPNEKLFF. CDR3 nucleotide sequence: TGCGCCAGCAGCTCCCAGGGAAAGAGTCCTAATGAAAAACTGTTTTTT.